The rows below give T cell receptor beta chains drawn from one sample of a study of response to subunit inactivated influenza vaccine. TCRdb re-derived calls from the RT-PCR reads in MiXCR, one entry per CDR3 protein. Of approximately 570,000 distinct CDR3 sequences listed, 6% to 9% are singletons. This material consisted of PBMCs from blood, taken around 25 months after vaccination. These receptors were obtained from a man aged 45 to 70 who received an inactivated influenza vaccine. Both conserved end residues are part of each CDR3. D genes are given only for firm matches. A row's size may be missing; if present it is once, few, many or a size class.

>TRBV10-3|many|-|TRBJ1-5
CAISDAPGEPQHF
TGTGCCATCAGTGATGCTCCCGGTGAGCCCCAGCATTTT
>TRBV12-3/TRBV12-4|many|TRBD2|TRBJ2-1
CASSLSDWRGGENEQFF
TGTGCCAGCAGTTTATCTGATTGGCGGGGGGGCGAAAATGAGCAGTTCTTC
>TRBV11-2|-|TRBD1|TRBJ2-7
CASSVYRGPAYEQYF
TGTGCCAGCAGCGTCTACAGGGGGCCGGCCTACGAGCAGTACTTC
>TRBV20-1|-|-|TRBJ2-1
CSAPLLETGSIYNEQFF
TGCAGTGCTCCTCTCCTTGAAACAGGGTCCATATACAATGAGCAGTTCTTC
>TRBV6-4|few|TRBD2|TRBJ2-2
CASKRGDTGELFF
TGTGCCAGCAAGCGGGGGGACACGGGGGAGCTGTTTTTT
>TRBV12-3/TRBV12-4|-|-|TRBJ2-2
CASSETPGTGELFF
TGTGCCAGCAGTGAGACACCTGGTACCGGGGAGCTGTTTTTT
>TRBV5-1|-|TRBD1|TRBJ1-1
CASSFRTGKTEAFF
TGCGCCAGCAGCTTCAGGACAGGGAAAACTGAAGCTTTCTTT
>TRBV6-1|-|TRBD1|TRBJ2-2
CAAGTENTGELFF
TGTGCCGCCGGGACAGAGAACACCGGGGAGCTGTTTTTT
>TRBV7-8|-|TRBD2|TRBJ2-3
CASSFRRLAASTDTQYF
TGTGCCAGCAGCTTTAGAAGACTAGCAGCTAGCACAGATACGCAGTATTTT
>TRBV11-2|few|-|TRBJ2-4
CASSLVATGPPLAKNIQYF
TGTGCCAGCAGCTTAGTGGCGACAGGACCACCATTAGCCAAAAACATTCAGTACTTC
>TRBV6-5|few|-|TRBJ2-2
CASSYLGVGGRGELFF
TGTGCCAGCAGTTACTTGGGAGTGGGGGGTAGGGGGGAGCTGTTTTTT
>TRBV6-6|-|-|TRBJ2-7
CASSYSGVYEQYF
TGTGCCAGCAGTTACTCGGGTGTCTACGAGCAGTACTTC
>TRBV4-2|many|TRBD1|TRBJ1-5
CASSQAGTGHQPQHF
TGTGCCAGCAGCCAAGCCGGGACAGGGCATCAGCCCCAGCATTTT
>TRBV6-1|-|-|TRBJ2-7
CASSEALEQYF
TGTGCCAGCAGTGAGGCCCTCGAGCAGTACTTC
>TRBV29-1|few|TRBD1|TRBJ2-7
CSVLGTGFYEQYF
TGCAGCGTTCTGGGGACAGGGTTCTACGAGCAGTACTTC
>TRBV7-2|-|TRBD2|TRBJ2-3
CASSLWEGQDTQYF
TGTGCCAGCAGCTTGTGGGAGGGCCAAGATACGCAGTATTTT
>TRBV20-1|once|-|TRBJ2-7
CSAGDHTGNPYEQYF
TGCAGTGCTGGAGATCATACAGGGAATCCCTACGAGCAGTACTTC
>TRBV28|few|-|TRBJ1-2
CASRAGAGGYTF
TGTGCCAGCAGAGCCGGGGCGGGGGGCTACACCTTC
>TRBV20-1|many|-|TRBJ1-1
CSARDNQQSYMNTEAFF
TGCAGTGCTAGAGACAATCAACAGTCGTACATGAACACTGAAGCTTTCTTT
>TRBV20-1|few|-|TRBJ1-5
CSAGRGTRNQPQHF
TGCAGTGCTGGACGAGGGACTCGCAATCAGCCCCAGCATTTT
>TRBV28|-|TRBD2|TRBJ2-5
CASSPLAGGNRETQYF
TGTGCCAGCAGTCCTCTAGCGGGAGGTAATCGAGAGACCCAGTACTTC
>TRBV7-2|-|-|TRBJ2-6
CASSWSPTGANVLTF
TGTGCCAGCAGCTGGTCTCCGACTGGGGCCAACGTCCTGACTTTC
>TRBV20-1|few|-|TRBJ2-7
CSARDQVSRGRFEQYF
TGCAGTGCTAGAGATCAAGTTTCGCGGGGCCGGTTCGAGCAGTACTTC
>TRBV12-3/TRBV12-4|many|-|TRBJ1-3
CASSPDAVSGNTIYF
TGTGCCAGCAGTCCGGACGCCGTCTCTGGAAACACCATATATTTT
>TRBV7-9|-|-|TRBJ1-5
CASSPGVNQPQHF
TGTGCCAGCAGCCCTGGGGTCAATCAGCCCCAGCATTTT
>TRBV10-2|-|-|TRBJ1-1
CASSEGREAFF
TGCGCCAGCAGTGAGGGCAGAGAAGCTTTCTTT
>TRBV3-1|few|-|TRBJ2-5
CASSQEVKSTQYF
TGTGCCAGCAGCCAAGAAGTCAAGTCGACCCAGTACTTC
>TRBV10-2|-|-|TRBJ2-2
CATKASEFGELFF
TGCGCCACTAAAGCCTCCGAATTCGGGGAGCTGTTTTTT
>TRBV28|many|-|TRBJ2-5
CASSFGGPETQYF
TGTGCCAGCAGTTTTGGGGGGCCTGAGACCCAGTACTTC
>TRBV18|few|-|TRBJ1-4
CASSLRGPPPEKLFF
TGTGCCAGCTCACTCCGGGGTCCTCCCCCAGAAAAACTGTTTTTT
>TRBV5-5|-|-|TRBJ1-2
CASSWLTGLVYGYTF
TGTGCCAGCAGCTGGCTTACAGGGCTAGTCTATGGCTACACCTTC
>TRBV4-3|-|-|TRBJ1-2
CASSQDNRANYGYTF
TGCGCCAGCAGCCAAGATAACAGGGCGAACTATGGCTACACCTTC
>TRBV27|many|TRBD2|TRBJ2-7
CASSLWVGRAGGGYEQYF
TGTGCCAGCAGTTTATGGGTCGGCAGGGCGGGAGGGGGCTACGAGCAGTACTTC
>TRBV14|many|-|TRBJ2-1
CASSQGIRGFSYNEQFF
TGTGCCAGCAGCCAAGGTATACGGGGTTTTTCCTACAATGAGCAGTTCTTC
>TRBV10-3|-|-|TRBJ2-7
CAIRDVSKSSYEQYF
TGTGCCATCAGGGACGTTAGCAAGAGCTCCTACGAGCAGTACTTC
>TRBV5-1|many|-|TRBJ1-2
CASSLARGPSSGYTF
TGCGCCAGCAGCCTTGCTCGCGGTCCGAGTTCTGGCTACACCTTC
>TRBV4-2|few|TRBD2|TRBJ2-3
CASSQDLAGGPSDTQYF
TGTGCCAGCAGCCAAGATCTAGCGGGAGGGCCCTCAGATACGCAGTATTTT
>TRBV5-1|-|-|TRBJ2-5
CASSSTMETQYF
TGCGCCAGCAGCTCCACAATGGAGACCCAGTACTTC
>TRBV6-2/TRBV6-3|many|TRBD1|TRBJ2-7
CASKPTGLHEQYF
TGTGCCAGCAAACCGACAGGGTTGCACGAGCAGTACTTC
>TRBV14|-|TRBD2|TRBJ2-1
CASSQDLLAGQFF
TGTGCCAGCAGCCAAGATTTACTAGCGGGGCAGTTCTTC
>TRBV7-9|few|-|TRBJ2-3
CASSQGGSSEDTQYF
TGTGCCAGCAGCCAGGGCGGGTCGTCGGAAGATACGCAGTATTTT
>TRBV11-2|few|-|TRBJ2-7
CASTARPHNSYEQYF
TGTGCCAGCACCGCGAGGCCACATAACTCCTACGAGCAGTACTTC
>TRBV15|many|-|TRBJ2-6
CATSRDLPQTLSGANVLTF
TGTGCCACCAGCAGAGATCTGCCCCAAACCCTCTCTGGGGCCAACGTCCTGACTTTC
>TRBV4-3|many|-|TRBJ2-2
CASSQDVGRDTGELFF
TGCGCCAGCAGCCAAGATGTCGGCAGGGACACCGGGGAGCTGTTTTTT
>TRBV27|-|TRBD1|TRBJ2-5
CASSLRGPGVVETQYF
TGTGCCAGCAGTTTAAGGGGGCCAGGGGTTGTGGAGACCCAGTACTTC
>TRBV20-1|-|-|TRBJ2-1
CSARDPRGAHNEQFF
TGCAGTGCTAGAGACCCTCGCGGAGCCCACAATGAGCAGTTCTTC
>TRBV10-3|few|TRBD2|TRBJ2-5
CAISDSGYQETQYF
TGTGCCATCTCGGATAGCGGGTACCAAGAGACCCAGTACTTC
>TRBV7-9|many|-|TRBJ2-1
CASSLDPYSYNEQFF
TGTGCCAGCAGCTTAGACCCCTACTCCTACAATGAGCAGTTCTTC
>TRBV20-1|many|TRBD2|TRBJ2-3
CSARLGTSGGEGDTQYF
TGCAGTGCTAGACTGGGAACTAGCGGGGGGGAGGGAGATACGCAGTATTTT
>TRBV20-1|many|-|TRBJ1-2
CSAIYSGYGYTF
TGCAGTGCTATCTACTCGGGCTATGGCTACACCTTC
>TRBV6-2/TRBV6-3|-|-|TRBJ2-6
CASSVSSGANVLTF
TGTGCCAGCAGTGTCTCCTCTGGGGCCAACGTCCTGACTTTC
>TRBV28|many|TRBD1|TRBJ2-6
CASSLDRFSGANVLTF
TGTGCCAGCAGTTTGGACAGGTTCTCTGGGGCCAACGTCCTGACTTTC
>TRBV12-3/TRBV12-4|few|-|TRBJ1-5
CASSRPGEGSNQPQHF
TGTGCCAGCAGCCGTCCAGGGGAGGGTAGCAATCAGCCCCAGCATTTT
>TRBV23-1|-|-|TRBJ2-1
CAPERGVRFF
TGCGCCCCCGAAAGGGGTGTGCGGTTCTTC
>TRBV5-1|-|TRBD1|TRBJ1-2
CASSTTGANGYTF
TGCGCCAGCAGTACCACAGGGGCCAATGGCTACACCTTC
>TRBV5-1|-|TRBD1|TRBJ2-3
CASSGRQGADTQYF
TGCGCCAGCAGCGGCCGACAGGGGGCAGATACGCAGTATTTT
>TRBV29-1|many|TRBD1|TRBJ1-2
CSVEHRGQYGYTF
TGCAGCGTTGAACACAGGGGGCAGTATGGCTACACCTTC
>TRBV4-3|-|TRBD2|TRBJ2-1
CASSQTGTSSRFF
TGCGCCAGCAGCCAGACCGGGACTAGCTCTCGGTTCTTC
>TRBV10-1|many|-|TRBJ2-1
CASSETGAYNEQFF
TGCGCCAGCAGTGAAACGGGGGCCTACAATGAGCAGTTCTTC